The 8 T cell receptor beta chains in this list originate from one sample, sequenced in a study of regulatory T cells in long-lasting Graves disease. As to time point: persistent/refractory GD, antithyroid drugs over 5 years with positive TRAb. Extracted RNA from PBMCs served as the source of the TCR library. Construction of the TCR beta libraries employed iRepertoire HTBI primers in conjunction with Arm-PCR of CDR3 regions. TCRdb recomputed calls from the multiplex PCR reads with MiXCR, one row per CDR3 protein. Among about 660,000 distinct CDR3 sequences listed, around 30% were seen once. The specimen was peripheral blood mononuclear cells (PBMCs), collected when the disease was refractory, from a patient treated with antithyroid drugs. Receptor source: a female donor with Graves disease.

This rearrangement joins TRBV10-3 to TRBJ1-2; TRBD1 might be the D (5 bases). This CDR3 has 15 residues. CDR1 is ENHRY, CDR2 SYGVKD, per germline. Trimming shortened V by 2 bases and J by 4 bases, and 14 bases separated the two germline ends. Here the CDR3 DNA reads TGTGCCATCAGTGAGGCGCAGGGCCTACGCTATGGCTACACCTTC. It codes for CAISEAQGLRYGYTF.

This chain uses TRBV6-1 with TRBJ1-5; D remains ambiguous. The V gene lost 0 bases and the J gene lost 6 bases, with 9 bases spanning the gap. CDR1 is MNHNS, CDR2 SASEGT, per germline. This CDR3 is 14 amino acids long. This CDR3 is CASSEAGGFQPQHF. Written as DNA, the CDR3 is TGTGCCAGCAGTGAAGCGGGCGGTTTTCAGCCCCAGCATTTT.

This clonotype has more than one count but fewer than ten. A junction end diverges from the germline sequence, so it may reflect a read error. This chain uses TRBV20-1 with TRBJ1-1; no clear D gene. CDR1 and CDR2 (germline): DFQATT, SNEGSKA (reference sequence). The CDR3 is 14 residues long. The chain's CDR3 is CSARLPRMNAEAFF. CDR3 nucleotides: TGCAGTGCTAGACTTCCTCGAATGAACGCTGAAGCTTTCTTT.

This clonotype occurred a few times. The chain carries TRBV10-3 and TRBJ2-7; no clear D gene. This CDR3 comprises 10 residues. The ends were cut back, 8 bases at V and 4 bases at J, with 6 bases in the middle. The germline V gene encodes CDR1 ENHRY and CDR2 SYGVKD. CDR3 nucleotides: TGTGCCATCGGGGATTACGAGCAGTACTTC. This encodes CAIGDYEQYF.

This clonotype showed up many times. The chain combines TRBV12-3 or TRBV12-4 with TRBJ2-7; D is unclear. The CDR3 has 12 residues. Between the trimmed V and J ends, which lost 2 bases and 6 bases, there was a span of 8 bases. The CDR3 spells CASSLLASEQYF. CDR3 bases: TGTGCCAGCAGTTTACTGGCCAGCGAGCAGTACTTC.

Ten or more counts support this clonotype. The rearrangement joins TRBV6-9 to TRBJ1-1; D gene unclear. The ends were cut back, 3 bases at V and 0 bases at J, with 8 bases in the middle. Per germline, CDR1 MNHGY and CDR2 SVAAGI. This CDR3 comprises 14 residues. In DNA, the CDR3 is TGTGCCAGCAGTTACGGTCGGTTGAACACTGAAGCTTTCTTT. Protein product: CASSYGRLNTEAFF.

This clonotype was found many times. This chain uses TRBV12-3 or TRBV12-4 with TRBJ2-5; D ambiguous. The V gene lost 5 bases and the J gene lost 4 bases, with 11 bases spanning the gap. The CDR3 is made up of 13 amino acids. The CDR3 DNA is TGTGCCAGCAGTCGCTCCCCTCTAGAGACCCAGTACTTC. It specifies CASSRSPLETQYF.

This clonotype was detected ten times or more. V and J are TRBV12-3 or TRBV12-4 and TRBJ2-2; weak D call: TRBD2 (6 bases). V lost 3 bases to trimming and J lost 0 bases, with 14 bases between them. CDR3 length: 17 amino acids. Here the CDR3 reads CASSFSIERANTGELFF. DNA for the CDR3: TGTGCCAGCAGTTTCTCTATCGAGCGGGCGAACACCGGGGAGCTGTTTTTT.